This T cell receptor beta chain was captured in a study of T-cell memory formation after mild COVID-19. Study overall: In these data, TCR clusters were largely donor specific.

One entry per CDR3 protein results from TCRdb running MiXCR on the 5' RACE reads. The data hold 170,000 or so distinct CDR3 sequences, with 20% to 25% observed a single time. The CDR3 runs 14 residues. The sequence was collected from an adult woman who had mild COVID-19 (a few samples of this study predate the infection). Cell type and time point are not known. The chain carries TRBV21-1 and TRBJ1-4; TRBD1 is the table's D call and was not checked against the DNA. TRBV21-1 corresponds to a pseudogene. The sample taken for sequencing was PBMCs or a T cell subset sorted from them (not recorded which). In DNA, the CDR3 is TGTGCCAGCAAGACCCGAGGGGTGGGAGAAAAACTGTTTTTT. It yields the protein CASKTRGVGEKLFF.